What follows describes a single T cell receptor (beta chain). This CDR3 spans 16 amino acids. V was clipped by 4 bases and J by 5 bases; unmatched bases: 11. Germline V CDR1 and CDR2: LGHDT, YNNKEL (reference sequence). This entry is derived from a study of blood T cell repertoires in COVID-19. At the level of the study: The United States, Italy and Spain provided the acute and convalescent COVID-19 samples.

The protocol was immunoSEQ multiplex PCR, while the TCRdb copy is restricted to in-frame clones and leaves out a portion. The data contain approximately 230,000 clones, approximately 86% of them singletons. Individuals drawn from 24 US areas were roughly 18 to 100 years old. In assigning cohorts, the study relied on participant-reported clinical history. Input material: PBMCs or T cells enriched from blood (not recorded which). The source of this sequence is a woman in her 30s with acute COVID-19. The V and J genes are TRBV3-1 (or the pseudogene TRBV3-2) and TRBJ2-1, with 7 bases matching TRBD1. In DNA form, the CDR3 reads TGTGCCAGCAGCCCGACAGGGTTATTTAGGAACAATGAGCAGTTCTTC. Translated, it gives CASSPTGLFRNNEQFF.